One sample yielded the 3 T cell receptor beta chains listed below, sequenced in a study of tumor-infiltrating lymphocytes in primary liver carcinoma. Both blood RNA, taken from unsorted whole blood, and germline DNA were extracted. With a constant-region primer, TCR beta cDNA was made from 400 to 550 ng of total RNA. Researchers made the TCR beta libraries by running three nested multiplex PCR rounds with slightly modified ARM-PCR. For approximately 9 cycles apiece, the opening two PCR rounds ran with TRBV1-TRBV30 forward primers and a C-beta reverse primer. Using its own MiXCR run on the multiplex PCR reads, TCRdb lists one record per CDR3 protein. The profile shows 310,000 or so distinct CDR3 sequences, roughly three fifths of them singletons. The specimen was peripheral blood. The receptors were gathered from a woman aged 30 to 39 with primary liver carcinoma and hepatitis B virus infection.

The chain combines TRBV5-1 with TRBJ2-5; 12 bases align to TRBD1. The V gene's germline CDR1 is SGHRS and CDR2 YFSETQ. This CDR3 region has 16 residues. Unmatched junction bases numbered 8, after V lost 4 bases and J lost 4 bases. The CDR3: CASSPGTGGIAETQYF. The CDR3 DNA is TGCGCCAGCAGCCCGGGGACAGGGGGCATTGCAGAGACCCAGTACTTC.

This rearrangement joins TRBV4-3 to TRBJ2-1, with D perhaps matching TRBD2 (5 bases). This CDR3 has 15 amino acids. The V gene's germline CDR1 is LGHNA and CDR2 YSLEER. Between the trimmed V and J ends, which lost 4 bases and 6 bases, there was a span of 16 bases. The CDR3 bases are TGCGCCAGCAGCCCTACACGGGGAGCCTGCAATGAGCAGTTCTTC. This encodes CASSPTRGACNEQFF.

Regarding this clonotype: Relative to the germline gene, one junction end is altered; a read error may explain this. This rearrangement joins TRBV28 to TRBJ2-7; TRBD2 matches at 10 bases. The CDR3 runs 15 residues. Germline V lookup: CDR1 MDHEN, CDR2 SYDVKM. CDR3: CASSPPLAGETELYF. The DNA for the CDR3 is TGTGCCAGCAGCCCTCCTCTAGCGGGAGAGACCGAGCTGTACTTC.